The 15 T cell receptor beta chains below come from one sample, sequenced in a study of shared clonotypes between healthy human individuals. The method was immunoSEQ multiplex PCR; TCRdb's version includes in-frame clones alone and lacks a portion of them. Among over 2 million clones listed, 85% to 95% were seen once. The sequencing input was naive CD4+ T cells sorted from blood. Subset here: CD45RA+ positively selected. Receptors were obtained from a man younger than 30 in good health.

The gene calls are TRBV10-3 and TRBJ1-1; no clear D. The germline CDR1 and CDR2 sequences are ENHRY and SYGVKD. V lost 0 bases to trimming and J lost 5 bases, with 13 bases between them. The CDR3 length is 15 residues. The CDR3 DNA follows: TGTGCCATCAGTGAGTCGATCACCGGGAGGACTGAAGCTTTCTTT. Protein sequence: CAISESITGRTEAFF.

The chain has TRBV28 and TRBJ2-7; D ambiguous. CDR1 is MDHEN, CDR2 SYDVKM, per germline. The ends were cut back, 6 bases at V and 1 base at J, with 10 bases in the middle. The CDR3 length is 13 residues. Here the CDR3 DNA reads TGTGCCAGCAGCCTCGCCAAGTCCTACGAGCAGTACTTC. Its protein is CASSLAKSYEQYF.

Regarding this clone: This sample also contains other DNA sequences that code for the same CDR3. The chain joins TRBV10-1 to TRBJ2-5; D gene uncertain. CDR1 is WNHNN, CDR2 SYGVQD, per germline (reference sequence). The V end was cut by 0 bases, the J end by 4 bases, with 6 bases between. The CDR3 is made up of 13 amino acids. The DNA of the CDR3 is TGCGCCAGCAGTGAGTCGACCCGAGAGACCCAGTACTTC. Translation gives CASSESTRETQYF.

The chain links TRBV5-1 to TRBJ2-1; TRBD2 agrees at 11 bases. This CDR3 is built from 16 residues. Germline V lookup: CDR1 SGHRS, CDR2 YFSETQ. Germline trimming cut 4 bases from V and 5 bases from J; bases unmatched to any gene: 8. CDR3 DNA sequence: TGCGCCAGCAGCCCGCTGACTAGCGGGACTGACAATGAGCAGTTCTTC. It translates to CASSPLTSGTDNEQFF.

This clone came up once. The genes are TRBV6-1 and TRBJ2-7; TRBD2 matches at 9 bases. CDR1 is MNHNS and CDR2 is SASEGT in the germline V gene. With V trimmed by 6 bases and J by 0 bases, 6 bases remained unmatched. CDR3 length equals 15 residues. CDR3 DNA: TGTGCCAGCAGGAAAGTAGCGGGAGTCTCCTACGAGCAGTACTTC. Translating it yields CASRKVAGVSYEQYF.

Details on this clone: Other DNA sequences within the sample encode an identical CDR3. V and J are TRBV11-2 and TRBJ1-4; D remains unclear. V dropped 3 bases and J dropped 7 bases, with 3 bases sitting between them. In germline, CDR1 is SGHAT, CDR2 FQNNGV. This CDR3 has 11 residues. In nucleotides, the CDR3 is TGTGCCAGCAGCTTGAGTGAAAAACTGTTTTTT. This sequence encodes CASSLSEKLFF.

This chain links TRBV6-5 with TRBJ2-4; D not certain. V gave up 6 bases and J gave up 5 bases, with 14 bases separating them. CDR3 length equals 14 residues. CDR1 and CDR2 from the germline V gene are MNHEY and SVGAGI. CDR3 coding DNA: TGTGCCAGCAGCTCCCTCGACGGACAAAACATTCAGTACTTC. It is translated as CASSSLDGQNIQYF.

This chain uses TRBV2 with TRBJ1-3, with D unresolved. The CDR3 length is 15 residues. Between the trimmed V and J ends, which lost 5 bases and 0 bases, there was a span of 11 bases. From germline, CDR1 is SNHLY and CDR2 FYNNEI. CDR3 DNA sequence: TGTGCCAGCAGTCCGGACGGATACTCTGGAAACACCATATATTTT. It codes for CASSPDGYSGNTIYF.

V usage is TRBV19 and J usage is TRBJ1-5, with D perhaps TRBD1 (6 bases). Germline V gene lookup returns CDR1 LNHDA and CDR2 SQIVND (reference sequence). V lost 5 bases to trimming and J lost 6 bases, with 11 bases between them. The CDR3 has 13 residues. The CDR3 spells CASSPQGTQPQHF. For the CDR3, the DNA is TGTGCCAGTAGTCCGCAGGGGACTCAGCCCCAGCATTTT.

The chain has TRBV19 and TRBJ1-5; weak D call: TRBD1 (6 bases). Trimming stripped 6 bases from V and 5 bases from J, with 17 bases between. Per the germline V gene, CDR1 is LNHDA and CDR2 is SQIVND (reference sequence). The length of the CDR3 is 15 residues. The CDR3 sequence is CASRQQGGGYQPQHF. CDR3 nucleotide sequence: TGTGCCAGTAGGCAACAGGGAGGAGGATATCAGCCCCAGCATTTT. Together with reference TRBV19 and TRBJ1-5, the CDR3 gives the full variable domain: DGGITQSPKYLFRKEGQNVTLSCEQNLNHDAMYWYRQDPGQGLRLIYYSQIVNDFQKGDIAEGYSVSREKKESFPLTVTSAQKNPTAFYLCASRQQGGGYQPQHFGDGTRLSIL.

The chain has TRBV4-1 and TRBJ2-1; 7 bases align to TRBD2. Per the germline V gene, CDR1 is MGHRA and CDR2 is YSYEKL. The CDR3 sequence is 16 residues long. The ends lost 6 bases at V and 8 bases at J; junction bases unmatched: 16. This chain's CDR3 is CASSAGRAGEVDEQFF. As DNA, the CDR3 is TGCGCCAGCAGTGCGGGTAGGGCGGGAGAGGTGGATGAGCAGTTCTTC.

The J gene is TRBJ1-5, the V gene TRBV30; TRBD1 might be the D (6 bases). V lost 1 base to trimming and J lost 7 bases, with 14 bases between them. Germline CDR1 GTSNPN, CDR2 SVGIG (reference sequence). The CDR3 contains 14 residues. The CDR3 region has the DNA TGTGCCTGGAGTGAAAGGGGGGGCAGGCAGCCCCAGCATTTT. Translation gives CAWSERGGRQPQHF.

The CDR3, as DNA: TGTGCCAGCATTCACGGAACGAACACCGGGGAGCTGTTTTTT. It encodes CASIHGTNTGELFF. This chain joins TRBV2 and TRBJ2-2; no firm D call. The CDR3 has 14 amino acids. The V gene lost 7 bases and the J gene lost 0 bases, with 9 bases spanning the gap. Germline V lookup: CDR1 SNHLY, CDR2 FYNNEI.

This clone has only one observation. J is TRBJ2-3 and V is TRBV11-2, with D possibly called TRBD1 or TRBD2 (5 bases each). The CDR3 runs 16 residues. CDR1 SGHAT and CDR2 FQNNGV come from the germline V gene. Trimming left V 5 bases short and J 1 base short, with 16 bases between. CDR3 in amino acids: CASSPSRERRTDTQYF. For the CDR3, the DNA is TGTGCCAGCAGCCCCTCCAGGGAGCGGCGCACAGATACGCAGTATTTT. The variable domain in full, completed from reference TRBV11-2 and TRBJ2-3, reads EAGVAQSPRYKIIEKRQSVAFWCNPISGHATLYWYQQILGQGPKLLIQFQNNGVVDDSQLPKDRFSAERLKGVDSTLKIQPAKLEDSAVYLCASSPSRERRTDTQYFGPGTRLTVL.

This chain joins TRBV2 and TRBJ2-7; D is unresolved. This CDR3 comprises 15 residues. In germline, CDR1 is SNHLY, CDR2 FYNNEI. The germline V and J ends were trimmed by 0 bases and 3 bases, with 12 bases remaining between them. This chain's CDR3 is CASSEAGGVRYEQYF. The DNA for the CDR3 is TGTGCCAGCAGTGAAGCGGGTGGGGTGCGCTACGAGCAGTACTTC.